What follows are 32 T cell receptor beta chains derived from one specimen sequenced in a study of blood T cell repertoires in COVID-19. The data were produced by immunoSEQ multiplex PCR, yet TCRdb's version contains in-frame clones alone and is incomplete. Among about 210,000 clones listed, around four fifths were seen once. Sequenced material: peripheral blood. The receptors here all came from a woman older than 75 with COVID-19, enrolled during active disease.

This chain uses TRBV10-3 with TRBJ2-5, with a possible D match to TRBD1 (5 bases). There are 12 residues in the CDR3. V was cut by 10 bases and J by 7 bases, with 16 bases left in between. Per the germline V gene, CDR1 is ENHRY and CDR2 is SYGVKD. CDR3 residues: CATESRQRTQYF. DNA for the CDR3: TGTGCCACCGAGTCACGACAGAGGACCCAGTACTTC.

V is TRBV18 and J is TRBJ1-1; TRBD1 matches 7 bases. The CDR3 is 14 amino acids. Per germline, CDR1 KGHSH and CDR2 LQKENI. V was clipped by 6 bases and J by 0 bases; unmatched bases: 4. This chain's CDR3 is CASSRQGLNTEAFF. The CDR3 DNA reads as TGTGCCAGCTCTCGACAGGGTCTGAACACTGAAGCTTTCTTT. The full variable domain, its missing parts supplied by reference TRBV18 and TRBJ1-1, is NAGVMQNPRHLVRRRGQEARLRCSPMKGHSHVYWYRQLPEEGLKFMVYLQKENIIDESGMPKERFSAEFPKEGPSILRIQQVVRGDSAAYFCASSRQGLNTEAFFGQGTRLTVV.

This rearrangement joins TRBV30 to TRBJ2-7; D uncertain. CDR1 and CDR2 (germline): GTSNPN, SVGIG (reference sequence). The ends were cut back, 1 base at V and 6 bases at J, with 10 bases in the middle. The CDR3 covers 12 residues. CDR3 loop: CAWSGGSAEQYF. The CDR3 DNA reads TGTGCCTGGAGTGGCGGTTCGGCCGAGCAGTACTTC.

V and J are TRBV5-8 and TRBJ1-5, with a tentative D call TRBD1 (6 bases). From germline, CDR1 is SGHTS and CDR2 YDEGEE. V dropped 4 bases and J dropped 2 bases, with 10 bases sitting between them. The CDR3 spans 14 residues. The CDR3 nucleotides are TGTGCCAGCAGCCAAAGACAGGGCAATCAGCCCCAGCATTTT. It yields the protein CASSQRQGNQPQHF.

The chain combines TRBV28 with TRBJ1-1, with unresolved D. The CDR3 runs to 14 residues. Trimming removed 5 bases at V and 0 bases at J, with 10 bases between. In germline, CDR1 is MDHEN, CDR2 SYDVKM. The CDR3 DNA reads TGTGCCAGCAGTGCCGGAGGGTTGAACACTGAAGCTTTCTTT. Its translation: CASSAGGLNTEAFF. Filled out from reference TRBV28 and TRBJ1-1, the complete variable domain reads DVKVTQSSRYLVKRTGEKVFLECVQDMDHENMFWYRQDPGLGLRLIYFSYDVKMKEKGDIPEGYSVSREKKERFSLILESASTNQTSMYLCASSAGGLNTEAFFGQGTRLTVV.

This clone was detected a few times. The V call is TRBV12-3 or TRBV12-4, the J call TRBJ1-1; 8 bases agree with TRBD1. The CDR3 contains 13 residues. V lost 7 bases, J lost 1 base, and 2 bases stayed unmatched. CDR3 sequence reads: CASNDRGNTEAFF. Written as DNA, the CDR3 is TGTGCCAGCAACGACAGGGGGAACACTGAAGCTTTCTTT.

This clone was detected only a few times. V and J are TRBV30 and TRBJ1-1, with D possibly matching TRBD1 (6 bases). The CDR3 totals 11 residues. The germline V and J ends were trimmed by 6 bases and 1 base, with 6 bases remaining between them. CDR1 is GTSNPN and CDR2 is SVGIG in the germline V gene (reference sequence). The CDR3 DNA follows: TGTGCCTGCAGGGGGAACACTGAAGCTTTCTTT. It encodes CACRGNTEAFF.

V and J are TRBV4-1 and TRBJ2-2; 7 bases match TRBD2. The germline gives CDR1 MGHRA, CDR2 YSYEKL. This CDR3 is 15 amino acids long. V lost 5 bases, J lost 5 bases, and 8 bases stayed unmatched. The CDR3 spells CASSTVPGGTGELFF. The CDR3 nucleotides read TGCGCCAGCAGCACGGTACCGGGGGGAACCGGGGAGCTGTTTTTT.

This chain uses TRBV6-6 with TRBJ1-2; 7 bases are shared with TRBD1. Germline CDR1 MNHNY, CDR2 SVGAGI (reference sequence). V shed 5 bases and J 8 bases; nucleotides not matched to a gene: 8. CDR3 size: 13 residues. CDR3 region: CASSPRDRSGYTF. CDR3 nucleotides: TGTGCCAGCAGTCCCCGGGACAGATCCGGCTACACCTTC.

Comments on this clone: Sequence at one end of the junction differs from germline and may be a read error. This chain links TRBV3-1 (or the pseudogene TRBV3-2) with TRBJ2-2; TRBD1 aligns across 8 bases. This CDR3 comprises 15 residues. Germline V gene data show CDR1 as LGHDT and CDR2 as YNNKEL (reference sequence). This CDR3 reads CASRTTGANTGELFF. CDR3 coding DNA: TGTGCCAGCAGGACGACAGGGGCGAATACCGGGGAGCTGTTTTTT.

CDR3 DNA: TGTGCCAGCAGTGAAGCAACTAGCGGGGGGGCAGATACGCAGTATTTT. Its protein is CASSEATSGGADTQYF. The chain couples TRBV2 to TRBJ2-3; the match to TRBD2 covers 13 bases. V was clipped by 0 bases and J by 4 bases; unmatched bases: 1. This CDR3 spans 16 amino acids. The V gene's germline CDR1 is SNHLY and CDR2 FYNNEI.

J is TRBJ2-3 and V is TRBV7-9, with D possibly being TRBD2 (5 bases). Trimming removed 7 bases at V and 0 bases at J, with 14 bases between. The CDR3 covers 15 residues. The germline CDR1 and CDR2 sequences are SEHNR and FQNEAQ (reference sequence). Here the CDR3 DNA reads TGTGCCAGCACCCTCTTGGGCGGGAGCACAGATACGCAGTATTTT. The encoded protein is CASTLLGGSTDTQYF.

V is TRBV19 and J is TRBJ1-1; 7 nucleotides match TRBD1. CDR3 length: 12 residues. V shed 10 bases and J 4 bases; nucleotides not matched to a gene: 6. The germline gives CDR1 LNHDA, CDR2 SQIVND (reference sequence). In nucleotides, the CDR3 is TGTGCCACTAAGCAGGGGGTCACTGAAGCTTTCTTT. Translated, it gives CATKQGVTEAFF.

Only one count was recorded for this clone. The rearrangement joins TRBV19 to TRBJ2-3; D is uncertain. The CDR3 spans 16 residues. Germline V gives CDR1 LNHDA, CDR2 SQIVND (reference sequence). V dropped 10 bases and J dropped 3 bases, with 23 bases sitting between them. The CDR3 coding sequence is TGTGCCACTACCAAGTATATAGGAGCTGGTACAGATACGCAGTATTTT. Its translation: CATTKYIGAGTDTQYF. Combining the CDR3 with reference TRBV19 and TRBJ2-3 gives the whole variable domain DGGITQSPKYLFRKEGQNVTLSCEQNLNHDAMYWYRQDPGQGLRLIYYSQIVNDFQKGDIAEGYSVSREKKESFPLTVTSAQKNPTAFYLCATTKYIGAGTDTQYFGPGTRLTVL.

The chain is built from TRBV7-9 and TRBJ1-2; D might be TRBD1 (6 bases). This CDR3 has 14 amino acids. Germline V gene sequence: CDR1 SEHNR, CDR2 FQNEAQ (reference sequence). The V end lost 4 bases, the J end lost 8 bases, and 17 bases lay between the germline ends. In nucleotides, the CDR3 is TGTGCCAGCAGCTCTCAACAGGGCCCCACGGGCTACACCTTC. It encodes CASSSQQGPTGYTF.

The CDR3 here is CASSLRDSVVGYTF. The DNA for the CDR3 is TGTGCCAGCAGCCTACGGGACAGTGTGGTTGGCTACACCTTC. The chain carries TRBV5-6 and TRBJ1-2, with 7 bases identical to TRBD1. The germline V gene has CDR1 SGHDT and CDR2 YYEEEE. V was pared by 4 bases and J by 7 bases, with 10 bases of the junction left unmatched. This CDR3 contains 14 residues. Supplemented by reference TRBV5-6 and TRBJ1-2, the full variable domain reads DAGVTQSPTHLIKTRGQQVTLRCSPKSGHDTVSWYQQALGQGPQFIFQYYEEEERQRGNFPDRFSGHQFPNYSSELNVNALLLGDSALYLCASSLRDSVVGYTFGSGTRLTVV.

V usage is TRBV5-4 and J usage is TRBJ2-2; no clear D. CDR1 and CDR2 from the germline V gene are SGHNT and YYREEE (reference sequence). Trimming removed 0 bases at V and 7 bases at J, with 7 bases between. The CDR3 runs to 13 residues. CDR3 in DNA: TGTGCCAGCAGCTTGGGGAGCGACGGGGAGCTGTTTTTT. It translates to CASSLGSDGELFF.

The chain is built from TRBV27 and TRBJ1-2, with TRBD1 matching over 7 bases. Looked up from germline, CDR1 is MNHEY and CDR2 is SMNVEV (reference sequence). The CDR3 extends over 14 amino acids. Trimming took 4 bases from V and 6 from J; bases not matched to a gene: 8. CDR3 sequence: CASSSAGTDHGYTF. The CDR3 region has the DNA TGTGCCAGCAGTTCCGCAGGGACAGACCATGGCTACACCTTC.

This rearrangement joins TRBV5-1 to TRBJ1-6, with TRBD1 identical over 12 bases. CDR3 size: 15 residues. With V trimmed by 2 bases and J by 12 bases, 6 bases remained unmatched. Per germline, CDR1 SGHRS and CDR2 YFSETQ. The CDR3 reads CASSFGDRGRLPLHF. CDR3 nucleotide sequence: TGCGCCAGCAGCTTTGGGGACAGGGGGCGCCTACCCCTCCACTTT.

The CDR3 is CASSLRRGEPQHF. The CDR3 region has the DNA TGTGCCAGCAGCCTGAGGAGGGGTGAGCCCCAGCATTTT. V is TRBV12-3 or TRBV12-4 and J is TRBJ1-5, with D maybe TRBD1 (5 bases). With 6 bases removed from V and 8 bases from J, the gap between germline ends came to 14 bases. This CDR3 contains 13 residues.

J is TRBJ1-4 and V is TRBV5-1, with D possibly being TRBD1 (6 bases). The CDR3 runs to 14 residues. Trimming took 9 bases from V and 6 from J, leaving 18 bases between them. CDR1 and CDR2 (germline): SGHRS, YFSETQ. The DNA of the CDR3 is TGCGCCACCACACAGGGTTTTGGTGATGAAAAACTGTTTTTT. Translation: CATTQGFGDEKLFF. The entire variable domain, with the rest obtained from reference TRBV5-1 and TRBJ1-4, is as follows: KAGVTQTPRYLIKTRGQQVTLSCSPISGHRSVSWYQQTPGQGLQFLFEYFSETQRNKGNFPGRFSGRQFSNSRSEMNVSTLELGDSALYLCATTQGFGDEKLFFGSGTQLSVL.

This clone was found once. The rearrangement joins TRBV5-1 to TRBJ1-1; 9 bases map to TRBD1. The CDR3 has 13 residues. The trim removed 4 bases at V and 8 bases at J, leaving 6 bases unmatched. Germline loops: CDR1 SGHRS, CDR2 YFSETQ. For the CDR3, the DNA is TGCGCCAGCAGCGCGGGCGACAGGGGGGAAGCTTTCTTT. As protein: CASSAGDRGEAFF.

The rearrangement uses TRBV19 and TRBJ1-5; TRBD1 matches 8 bases. The CDR3 is made up of 16 amino acids. Germline CDR1 is LNHDA and CDR2 is SQIVND (reference sequence). V lost 6 bases, J lost 4 bases, and 11 bases stayed unmatched. The CDR3 nucleotides are TGTGCCAGTAGGACAGGGGCAGGTAGAGGGAATCAGCCCCAGCATTTT. Protein: CASRTGAGRGNQPQHF. Based on the CDR3 plus reference TRBV19 and TRBJ1-5, the full variable domain is DGGITQSPKYLFRKEGQNVTLSCEQNLNHDAMYWYRQDPGQGLRLIYYSQIVNDFQKGDIAEGYSVSREKKESFPLTVTSAQKNPTAFYLCASRTGAGRGNQPQHFGDGTRLSIL.

This chain joins TRBV29-1 and TRBJ2-5, with D maybe TRBD1 (7 bases). This CDR3 has 13 amino acids. In germline, CDR1 is SQVTM, CDR2 ANQGSEA. Trimming left V 7 bases short and J 1 base short, with 13 bases between. The CDR3 loop is CSARQGLQETQYF. CDR3 DNA sequence: TGCAGCGCCCGACAGGGACTCCAAGAGACCCAGTACTTC.

The genes are TRBV19 and TRBJ1-6; TRBD1 might be the D (5 bases). Germline loops: CDR1 LNHDA, CDR2 SQIVND (reference sequence). V was cut by 6 bases and J by 7 bases, with 16 bases left in between. The CDR3 totals 15 residues. In nucleotides, the CDR3 is TGTGCCAGTAGACCAGACAGAGCCCTCAATTCACCCCTCCACTTT. Translation: CASRPDRALNSPLHF.

J is TRBJ1-1 and V is TRBV5-4; D not certain. The CDR3 runs to 12 residues. Trimming left V 0 bases short and J 13 bases short, with 13 bases between. Germline loops: CDR1 SGHNT, CDR2 YYREEE (reference sequence). CDR3 sequence: CASSLEGFEVFF. The CDR3 DNA sequence: TGTGCCAGCAGCTTGGAAGGTTTTGAGGTTTTCTTT.

The CDR3 region has the DNA TGTGCCAGCAGCTTAGACTATGGCTATGGCTACACCTTC. The encoded protein is CASSLDYGYGYTF. The chain recombines TRBV11-1 with TRBJ1-2; D is ambiguous. The CDR3 sequence is 13 residues long. V dropped 1 base and J dropped 4 bases, with 7 bases sitting between them. From germline, CDR1 is SGHAT and CDR2 FQDESV (reference sequence).

This rearrangement joins TRBV6-2 or TRBV6-3 to TRBJ2-3, with 8 bases fitting TRBD2. CDR3 length: 15 amino acids. The V and J ends lost 5 bases and 2 bases, in that order; junction bases with no gene match: 6. Germline V gene sequence: CDR1 MNHEY, CDR2 SVGEGT. CDR3 protein: CASSPAGDITDTQYF. The CDR3 nucleotides read TGTGCCAGCAGTCCAGCGGGGGATATCACAGATACGCAGTATTTT.

This clone was observed a handful of times. This rearrangement joins TRBV5-1 to TRBJ1-5; 11 bases line up with TRBD1. Germline trimming cut 4 bases from V and 9 bases from J; bases unmatched to any gene: 9. The CDR3 covers 15 residues. Germline V gives CDR1 SGHRS, CDR2 YFSETQ. The CDR3 DNA sequence: TGCGCCAGCAGCCGATGGGACAGGGGGAAGGGGCCCCAGCATTTT. The encoded protein is CASSRWDRGKGPQHF.

V usage is TRBV7-2 and J usage is TRBJ2-5; 11 positions match TRBD2. Germline CDR1 is SGHTA and CDR2 is FQGNSA. V lost 1 base to trimming and J lost 3 bases; unmatched junction nucleotides: 4. The CDR3 totals 16 residues. The CDR3 sequence: CASSLDLGLAEETQYF. DNA of the CDR3: TGTGCCAGCAGCTTAGACTTGGGACTAGCGGAAGAGACCCAGTACTTC.

This chain links TRBV18 with TRBJ1-2, with D unclear. The CDR3 runs to 15 residues. V dropped 0 bases and J dropped 4 bases, with 12 bases sitting between them. Looked up from germline, CDR1 is KGHSH and CDR2 is LQKENI. The chain's CDR3 is CASSPPEGDSYGYTF. CDR3 bases: TGTGCCAGCTCACCACCGGAGGGAGACTCCTATGGCTACACCTTC.

J is TRBJ1-2 and V is TRBV24-1, with 9 bases matching TRBD1. The germline CDR1 and CDR2 sequences are KGHDR and SFDVKD. V trimming: 6 bases; J trimming: 4 bases; junction bases outside the gene matches: 5. The CDR3 covers 14 residues. The CDR3: CATSMGQGPYGYTF. CDR3 sequence (DNA): TGTGCCACCAGTATGGGACAGGGACCCTATGGCTACACCTTC.